The 28 T cell receptor beta chains below come from one sample, sequenced in a study of shared T cell receptors in the human thymus. Repertoires were generated with immunoSEQ multiplex PCR, while TCRdb's copy carries only in-frame clones and drops some. The sample shows over 350,000 clones, approximately 95% of them seen only once. The sequenced sample consisted of thymocytes. Every receptor here comes from a human donor.

This sequence joins TRBV5-6 and TRBJ2-2, with D tentatively TRBD1 (5 bases). The V end was cut by 9 bases, the J end by 6 bases, with 15 bases between. The germline gives CDR1 SGHDT, CDR2 YYEEEE. The CDR3 is made up of 13 amino acids. This CDR3 reads CATRGNSAGELFF. The CDR3 coding sequence is TGTGCCACAAGGGGTAATTCGGCCGGGGAGCTGTTTTTT. Complete variable domain (other parts from reference TRBV5-6 and TRBJ2-2): DAGVTQSPTHLIKTRGQQVTLRCSPKSGHDTVSWYQQALGQGPQFIFQYYEEEERQRGNFPDRFSGHQFPNYSSELNVNALLLGDSALYLCATRGNSAGELFFGEGSRLTVL.

V is TRBV7-9 and J is TRBJ2-1; 8 bases map to TRBD2. Trimming took 5 bases from V and 6 from J; bases not matched to a gene: 12. The CDR3 spans 16 residues. In germline, CDR1 is SEHNR, CDR2 FQNEAQ (reference sequence). The CDR3, as DNA: TGTGCCAGCAGCCCCGTGGAGCGGGAGTGGCCCAATGAGCAGTTCTTC. This sequence encodes CASSPVEREWPNEQFF.

CDR3: CASSRTSGRAYNEQFF. CDR3 in DNA: TGCGCCAGCAGTCGGACTAGCGGGAGGGCCTACAATGAGCAGTTCTTC. The chain joins TRBV23-1 to TRBJ2-1; 15 nucleotides line up with TRBD2. TRBV23-1 is flagged as an ORF with uncertain function. Germline trimming cut 4 bases from V and 2 bases from J; bases unmatched to any gene: 0. CDR3 size: 16 residues.

The rearrangement joins TRBV7-3 to TRBJ1-1; weak D call: TRBD1 (6 bases). The ends were cut back, 2 bases at V and 8 bases at J, with 12 bases in the middle. Per the germline V gene, CDR1 is SGHTA and CDR2 is FQGTGA. This CDR3 is 13 amino acids long. This chain's CDR3 is CASSLRTGKEAFF. CDR3 sequence (DNA): TGTGCCAGCAGCTTACGTACAGGGAAAGAAGCTTTCTTT. The whole variable domain, remainder taken from reference TRBV7-3 and TRBJ1-1, is GAGVSQTPSNKVTEKGKYVELRCDPISGHTALYWYRQSLGQGPEFLIYFQGTGAADDSGLPNDRFFAVRPEGSVSTLKIQRTERGDSAVYLCASSLRTGKEAFFGQGTRLTVV.

V usage is TRBV25-1 and J usage is TRBJ2-7, with 8 positions matching TRBD2. The germline gives CDR1 MGHDK, CDR2 SYGVNS. CDR3 size: 14 residues. With V trimmed by 6 bases and J by 4 bases, 8 bases remained unmatched. The CDR3 sequence: CASRGSGTLYEQYF. DNA of the CDR3: TGTGCCAGCAGGGGTAGCGGGACTCTTTACGAGCAGTACTTC.

This clone was found once. The CDR3 is CASSEALLTGSTEAFF. DNA of the CDR3: TGTGCCAGCAGTGAAGCGCTACTGACAGGCAGCACTGAAGCTTTCTTT. The J gene is TRBJ1-1, the V gene TRBV6-1, with D maybe TRBD1 (6 bases). CDR1 is MNHNS and CDR2 is SASEGT in the germline V gene. V was pared by 0 bases and J by 4 bases, with 15 bases between. This CDR3 has 16 residues.

The chain couples TRBV10-3 to TRBJ2-1; the match to TRBD2 covers 7 bases. This CDR3 is built from 15 residues. The V gene's germline CDR1 is ENHRY and CDR2 SYGVKD. The V and J ends lost 0 bases and 12 bases, in that order; junction bases with no gene match: 11. The CDR3 DNA sequence: TGTGCCATCAGTGAGTCAGCGGGGAGGAGACAAGGGCAGTTCTTC. It encodes CAISESAGRRQGQFF.

This clone was observed once. This chain connects TRBV28 to TRBJ2-7, with D hard to call. The CDR3 spans 16 residues. V lost 4 bases and J lost 3, with 19 bases in between. Germline-derived CDR1 and CDR2 are MDHEN and SYDVKM. CDR3 sequence: CASSSNTRQTNYEQYF. The CDR3 coding sequence is TGTGCCAGCAGTTCCAACACGAGGCAAACCAACTACGAGCAGTACTTC.

This chain connects TRBV25-1 to TRBJ1-1; possibly TRBD1 for D (5 bases). The CDR3 has 16 residues. V shed 5 bases and J shed 2 bases, with 18 bases lying between them. Germline-derived CDR1 and CDR2 are MGHDK and SYGVNS. In DNA form, the CDR3 reads TGTGCCAGCAGTTCCCTTCCCCTTGGACATAACACTGAAGCTTTCTTT. Translated: CASSSLPLGHNTEAFF.

The genes are TRBV28 and TRBJ2-6; no reliable D call. The CDR3 loop spans 15 amino acids. Trimming left V 5 bases short and J 0 bases short, with 8 bases between. Germline V lookup: CDR1 MDHEN, CDR2 SYDVKM. CDR3 nucleotides: TGTGCCAGCAGTCACCCGGGCTCTGGGGCCAACGTCCTGACTTTC. Protein sequence: CASSHPGSGANVLTF.

The chain combines TRBV18 with TRBJ2-1; 8 bases agree with TRBD1. The CDR3 spans 14 residues. CDR1 is KGHSH and CDR2 is LQKENI in the germline V gene. J lost 7 bases, V lost 0 bases, and 2 bases had no gene match. CDR3 DNA: TGTGCCAGCTCACCACCGACAGGGGTGAATGAGCAGTTCTTC. It encodes CASSPPTGVNEQFF.

V is TRBV28 and J is TRBJ2-4, with D hard to call. CDR1 and CDR2 from the germline V gene are MDHEN and SYDVKM. Trimming left V 4 bases short and J 1 base short, with 14 bases between. The CDR3 sequence is 16 residues long. The CDR3, as DNA: TGTGCCAGCAGTTATCGAACCTCCCTGGCCAAAAACATTCAGTACTTC. Encoded protein: CASSYRTSLAKNIQYF.

This sequence joins TRBV11-2 and TRBJ1-2, with TRBD1 as a possible D gene (6 bases). The V gene's germline CDR1 is SGHAT and CDR2 FQNNGV. V was clipped by 4 bases and J by 5 bases, with 23 bases between them. This CDR3 comprises 17 residues. This CDR3 reads CASSWAFVGGQKYGYTF. CDR3 bases: TGTGCCAGCAGCTGGGCGTTCGTGGGCGGACAGAAGTATGGCTACACCTTC.

The rearrangement joins TRBV28 to TRBJ1-2, with TRBD1 matching over 8 bases. The CDR3 length is 19 residues. Germline V CDR1 and CDR2: MDHEN, SYDVKM. With 3 bases clipped from V and 0 bases from J, the junction kept 15 bases outside the gene matches. CDR3 sequence: CASSFGIKTGAWANYGYTF. In DNA form, the CDR3 reads TGTGCCAGCAGTTTCGGAATCAAGACAGGGGCTTGGGCTAACTATGGCTACACCTTC.

V is TRBV4-1 and J is TRBJ1-4; D is undetermined. Looked up from germline, CDR1 is MGHRA and CDR2 is YSYEKL. The ends were cut back, 1 base at V and 10 bases at J, with 10 bases in the middle. The CDR3 runs 13 residues. CDR3 bases: TGCGCCAGCAGCCAAGCTCTAATAGGAAAACTGTTTTTT. This sequence encodes CASSQALIGKLFF.

The chain recombines TRBV5-1 with TRBJ2-7; 8 nucleotides agree with TRBD2. The V and J ends lost 0 bases and 0 bases, in that order; junction bases with no gene match: 2. There are 15 residues in the CDR3. The germline V gene encodes CDR1 SGHRS and CDR2 YFSETQ. The CDR3 bases are TGCGCCAGCAGCTTGGGGAGCGGGAGCTCCTACGAGCAGTACTTC. Its protein is CASSLGSGSSYEQYF.

This clone was counted a single time. This chain links TRBV6-1 with TRBJ1-1; D possibly corresponds to TRBD1 (5 bases). CDR1 and CDR2 (germline): MNHNS, SASEGT. There are 15 residues in the CDR3. V dropped 10 bases and J dropped 0 bases, with 18 bases sitting between them. CDR3: CATRTRGGVNTEAFF. CDR3 in DNA: TGTGCCACCAGAACACGTGGGGGAGTGAACACTGAAGCTTTCTTT.

This clone was observed once. This sequence joins TRBV6-5 and TRBJ2-1; 9 bases match TRBD2. Germline V lookup: CDR1 MNHEY, CDR2 SVGAGI. The length of the CDR3 is 15 residues. Trimming removed 2 bases from V and 7 bases from J; junction bases left unmatched: 6. The CDR3 DNA reads as TGTGCCAGCAGTTACGGAGCGGGAGGTAGGAATGAGCAGTTCTTC. It encodes CASSYGAGGRNEQFF.

The rearrangement links TRBV7-8 to TRBJ2-3, with D unresolved. Between the trimmed V and J ends, which lost 3 bases and 0 bases, there was a span of 7 bases. Germline V gene data show CDR1 as SGHVS and CDR2 as FQNEAQ. The CDR3 loop spans 14 amino acids. The CDR3 DNA reads TGTGCCAGCAGCTTTACCTCTAGCACAGATACGCAGTATTTT. Translation gives CASSFTSSTDTQYF. Filled out from reference TRBV7-8 and TRBJ2-3, the complete variable domain reads GAGVSQSPRYKVAKRGQDVALRCDPISGHVSLFWYQQALGQGPEFLTYFQNEAQLDKSGLPSDRFFAERPEGSVSTLKIQRTQQEDSAVYLCASSFTSSTDTQYFGPGTRLTVL.

Only a few counts were recorded for this clone. The J gene is TRBJ2-7, the V gene TRBV2; the match to TRBD2 covers 8 bases. CDR3 size: 15 residues. Trimming took 1 base from V and 4 from J; bases not matched to a gene: 6. Germline lookup yields CDR1 SNHLY and CDR2 FYNNEI. For the CDR3, the DNA is TGTGCCAGCAGTGAAGAAGGACTAGCAATGTACGAGCAGTACTTC. Translating gives CASSEEGLAMYEQYF.

The CDR3 coding sequence is TGTGCCAGTAGAAATCTTTCGGGGGAAATGAATCAGCCCCAGCATTTT. It translates to CASRNLSGEMNQPQHF. The chain recombines TRBV19 with TRBJ1-5; D possibly corresponds to TRBD1 (5 bases). The germline V gene encodes CDR1 LNHDA and CDR2 SQIVND (reference sequence). The CDR3 spans 16 residues. Trimming shortened V by 6 bases and J by 4 bases, and 19 bases separated the two germline ends.

The V and J genes are TRBV7-8 and TRBJ2-1; D call uncertain. Germline CDR1 and CDR2: SGHVS and FQNEAQ. The V end was cut by 5 bases, the J end by 9 bases, with 14 bases between. The CDR3 sequence is 13 residues long. The chain's CDR3 is CASSNDCYREQFF. DNA of the CDR3: TGTGCCAGCAGCAACGACTGCTACCGTGAGCAGTTCTTC.

The V call is TRBV4-1, the J call TRBJ2-3, with TRBD2 matching 14 bases. Germline CDR1 MGHRA, CDR2 YSYEKL. There are 18 residues in the CDR3. Germline trimming cut 1 base from V and 2 bases from J; bases unmatched to any gene: 5. DNA for the CDR3: TGCGCCAGCAGCCAAGCGGAGACTAGCGGGAGGGACACAGATACGCAGTATTTT. Its translation: CASSQAETSGRDTDTQYF.

The CDR3 bases are TGTGCCAGCAGCTCCGACCCCTTTCCCGGGACGCCTTTAGGGGAGCTGTTTTTT. Translated: CASSSDPFPGTPLGELFF. The rearrangement links TRBV5-4 to TRBJ2-2; D could derive from TRBD1 or TRBD2 (5 bases each). The CDR3 has 18 residues. Looked up from germline, CDR1 is SGHNT and CDR2 is YYREEE (reference sequence). Trimming took off 3 bases at V and 8 bases at J, with 26 bases between the two ends.

The V gene is TRBV28, the J gene TRBJ2-7; 10 nucleotides align to TRBD2. CDR3 size: 20 residues. Germline CDR1 reads MDHEN; CDR2 reads SYDVKM. Trimming at V came to 5 bases and at J to 0 bases, leaving 19 bases not matched to a gene. In DNA, the CDR3 is TGTGCCAGCAGTCCCCCCCCAGGATCACGGACTAGCGGATACTCCTACGAGCAGTACTTC. Protein product: CASSPPPGSRTSGYSYEQYF.

The chain couples TRBV5-4 to TRBJ1-2; TRBD1 might be the D (6 bases). CDR3 length: 20 amino acids. Germline V gives CDR1 SGHNT, CDR2 YYREEE (reference sequence). V was cut by 1 base and J by 7 bases, with 32 bases left in between. CDR3 sequence reads: CASSLSAEEGEGHPRSGYTF. CDR3 bases: TGTGCCAGCAGCTTGTCAGCGGAAGAAGGGGAGGGACACCCTCGATCTGGCTACACCTTC.

J is TRBJ2-2 and V is TRBV4-2; no reliable D call. V lost 2 bases, J lost 4 bases, and 11 bases lay in between. Germline V gives CDR1 LGHNA, CDR2 YNFKEQ. The CDR3 extends over 15 amino acids. This CDR3 reads CASSQSSRFTGELFF. CDR3 sequence (DNA): TGTGCCAGCAGCCAAAGTTCGCGGTTCACCGGGGAGCTGTTTTTT.

The rearrangement uses TRBV30 and TRBJ1-2; D unclear. Per the germline V gene, CDR1 is GTSNPN and CDR2 is SVGIG (reference sequence). V was pared by 3 bases and J by 4 bases, with 15 bases between. The CDR3 spans 14 residues. The CDR3 is CAWRERPRGYGYTF. The CDR3 DNA is TGTGCCTGGAGGGAACGGCCGCGGGGCTATGGCTACACCTTC. Combining the CDR3 with reference TRBV30 and TRBJ1-2 gives the whole variable domain SQTIHQWPATLVQPVGSPLSLECTVEGTSNPNLYWYRQAAGRGLQLLFYSVGIGQISSEVPQNLSASRPQDRQFILSSKKLLLSDSGFYLCAWRERPRGYGYTFGSGTRLTVV.